This T cell receptor (beta chain) was identified in a study of blood T cell repertoires in COVID-19 (dated by TCRdb to the early 2020s). Some background on the complete study: Samples from collaborators originated in the United States, Italy and Spain and spanned both the acute and convalescent phases of COVID-19. The material from the prospective study consisted of cDNA or gDNA derived from T cells, B-cell-depleted T cells, or PBMCs. Subjects who had been exposed to COVID-19, were actively infected with it, or had recovered from it provided the deeply sampled blood TCRbeta repertoires that made up the dataset. The repertoires were released in a freely available public database intended as a resource for research on the immune response to SARS-CoV-2. The samples were drawn from the first 160 participants of the ongoing ImmuneRACE study and from 950 to 1,500 subjects provided by 6 global collaborators. A de-identified subject ID, COVID-19 status, age in years and sex were almost always included in the sample metadata. HLA class I and class II types, where available, came from metadata supplied by the sample provider rather than from assay-based typing. Overall study results and their limits: The quantity of clinical and demographic metadata differed by source and by participant and was supplied without curation.

One collaborating source in Seattle enrolled patients during active infection and followed them longitudinally through the course of disease. Each collaborating institution followed its own protocols to collect whole blood in K2EDTA tubes. For TCRbeta analysis, collaborator samples were shipped as frozen whole blood, as isolated PBMCs, or as DNA extracted from either sample type. V is pared back by 1 base and J by 0 bases, with 4 bases lying between the germline termini. CDR1 and CDR2, per the germline V gene, are SGHDT and YYEEEE. The CDR3 contains 13 residues, cysteine and phenylalanine counted. The entry retains the CDR3 DNA only, 39 bases that are in frame from base 1. TCRbeta CDR3 regions were amplified from genomic DNA using the immunoSEQ Assay, a bias-controlled multiplex PCR. Under the source paper's analysis protocol: Within the assay, amplification of reference gene primers was used to estimate how many nucleated cells each sample contained. To quantify the absolute abundance of each unique TCRbeta CDR3 rearrangement, sequence reads were collapsed and filtered. For each sample, productive Simpson clonality was calculated as the square root of Simpson's diversity index across productive rearrangements. Imported from immuneACCESS, the table was reduced by TCRdb to in-frame sequences with V and J called. These copies leave out some clones; in studies compared against another copy, an unresolved V gene accounts for under half, and the cause of the remainder is not known. That table supplies the V and J calls and clone size; D and trimming were determined from the DNA. The table for this sample lists hundreds of thousands of clones; over 70% of them were counted only once. About 6% of the sample lies in the top ten.

As to this clone: Its binding antigen is unknown. No base qualities exist here, and no much larger clone lies one base off it.

Input material: peripheral blood. The clonotype comes from a woman aged 45-59 years with COVID-19, enrolled during active disease. The rearranged segments are TRBV5-6 and TRBJ1-1, with the D segment identity uncertain. This receptor carries the CDR3 CASSLIMNTEAFF. The DNA reads TGTGCCAGCAGCTTGATAATGAACACTGAAGCTTTCTTT. The CDR3 plus the reference TRBV5-6 and TRBJ1-1 genes for the other parts give the full variable domain: DAGVTQSPTHLIKTRGQQVTLRCSPKSGHDTVSWYQQALGQGPQFIFQYYEEEERQRGNFPDRFSGHQFPNYSSELNVNALLLGDSALYLCASSLIMNTEAFFGQGTRLTVV.